This T cell receptor beta chain was found in a study of blood T cell repertoires in COVID-19. Study-wide background: In each case, the material was cDNA or gDNA derived from T cells, B-cell-depleted T cells, or PBMCs.

The repertoire was sequenced with immunoSEQ multiplex PCR; TCRdb's copy has only in-frame clones and lacks some. The repertoire includes about 70,000 clones, approximately 90% of them detected once, and roughly 1.4% sits in the top ten. The V gene's germline CDR1 is LGHNT and CDR2 FRNRAP. The CDR3 spans 15 residues. With 1 base clipped from V and 3 bases from J, the junction kept 5 bases outside the gene matches. The genes are TRBV12-5 and TRBJ2-5, with 7 bases lining up with TRBD1. The sequenced material came from peripheral blood. This TCR derives from a human donor in a cohort sampled during active COVID-19. CDR3 sequence (DNA): TGTGCTAGTGGTTTGGCGAACAGGGGAAAAGAGACCCAGTACTTC. Its translation is CASGLANRGKETQYF.